Sequencing of this T cell receptor (beta chain) was carried out in a study of blood T cell repertoires in COVID-19. Study context: Samples taken during acute and convalescent COVID-19 were collected in the United States, Italy and Spain. The analysed material was cDNA or gDNA that came from T cells, B-cell-depleted T cells, or PBMCs.

This clone showed up just once. The CDR3 extends over 12 amino acids. Germline V lookup: CDR1 SEHNR, CDR2 FQNEAQ (reference sequence). Trimming at V came to 3 bases and at J to 15 bases, leaving 1 base not matched to a gene. Clinical history as reported by participants underpinned cohort assignment. In the original processing: Amplified reference gene primers provided the basis for estimating nucleated cell counts. Here immunoSEQ multiplex PCR was the method, and the copy in TCRdb shows in-frame clones only, minus some. That table is the source of V, J and clone size, and D and trimming were worked out from the DNA. This sample has 200,000 to 250,000 clones, with over 70% found just once.

The material sequenced was PBMCs or T cells enriched from blood (not recorded which). This sequence originates from a woman aged 25-40 years who had been exposed to COVID-19. The chain couples TRBV7-9 to TRBJ2-1; 14 positions agree with TRBD2. The CDR3 DNA reads TGTGCCAGCAGCTTGACTAGCGGGAGGGCGTTCTTC. This encodes CASSLTSGRAFF. The variable domain in full, completed from reference TRBV7-9 and TRBJ2-1, reads DTGVSQNPRHKITKRGQNVTFRCDPISEHNRLYWYRQTLGQGPEFLTYFQNEAQLEKSRLLSDRFSAERPKGSFSTLEIQRTEQGDSAMYLCASSLTSGRAFFGPGTRLTVL.